This is a list of T cell receptor beta chains from one sample in a study of blood T cell repertoires in COVID-19. Data came from immunoSEQ multiplex PCR; TCRdb stores just in-frame clones and leaves some out. The sample consists of 250,000 to 350,000 clones, about 82% of them appearing once. The specimen was peripheral blood. These receptors originate from a woman aged 45-65 years with acute or convalescent COVID-19. Each CDR3 is given with its conserved first and last residue. The D gene is left open where the match is weak.

v_call	d_call	j_call	cdr3_aa
TRBV27	NA	TRBJ1-1	CASSILAEGTEAFF
TRBV9	TRBD1	TRBJ1-1	CASSVAGTGRTEAFF
TRBV11-2	NA	TRBJ2-7	CASNPGTNYEQYF
TRBV28	NA	TRBJ1-4	CASSSRAGANEKLFF
TRBV24-1	TRBD2	TRBJ2-5	CATSDFGVAGGLETQYF
TRBV7-6	TRBD2	TRBJ2-7	CASSPRPSGIYEQYF
TRBV21-1	NA	TRBJ1-1	CASILWTGVSTEAFF
TRBV27	TRBD2	TRBJ2-7	CASRLAGGAYEQYF
TRBV7-7	NA	TRBJ2-7	CASSLGQGNNEQYF
TRBV7-3	TRBD2	TRBJ2-5	CASSLGDSGRETQYF
TRBV12-1	NA	TRBJ2-1	CATGTSGKNEQFF
TRBV4-3	TRBD1	TRBJ1-4	CASSPRQGAAATNEKLFF
TRBV27	NA	TRBJ2-7	CATSKQESSYEQYF
TRBV28	NA	TRBJ1-4	CASSLGAGNEKLFF
TRBV28	NA	TRBJ2-3	CATPGRGTDTQYF
TRBV19	NA	TRBJ1-1	CASSIGGHGTEAFF
TRBV27	TRBD1	TRBJ1-2	CASSLNPRQGIGGYTF
TRBV21-1	NA	TRBJ2-7	CASNLGGKRELYEQYF